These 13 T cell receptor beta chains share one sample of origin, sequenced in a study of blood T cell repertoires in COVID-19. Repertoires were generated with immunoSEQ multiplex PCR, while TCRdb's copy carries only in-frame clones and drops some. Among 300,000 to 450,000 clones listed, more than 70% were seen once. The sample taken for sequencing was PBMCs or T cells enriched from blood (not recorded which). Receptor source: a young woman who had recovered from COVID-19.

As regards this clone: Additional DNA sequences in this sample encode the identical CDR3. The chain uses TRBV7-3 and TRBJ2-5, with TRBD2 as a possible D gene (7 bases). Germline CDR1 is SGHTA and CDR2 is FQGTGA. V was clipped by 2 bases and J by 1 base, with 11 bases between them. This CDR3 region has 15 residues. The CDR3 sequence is CASSLSGGPQETQYF. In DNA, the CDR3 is TGTGCCAGCAGCTTATCCGGGGGGCCCCAAGAGACCCAGTACTTC. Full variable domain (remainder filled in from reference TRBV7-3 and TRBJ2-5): GAGVSQTPSNKVTEKGKYVELRCDPISGHTALYWYRQSLGQGPEFLIYFQGTGAADDSGLPNDRFFAVRPEGSVSTLKIQRTERGDSAVYLCASSLSGGPQETQYFGPGTRLLVL.

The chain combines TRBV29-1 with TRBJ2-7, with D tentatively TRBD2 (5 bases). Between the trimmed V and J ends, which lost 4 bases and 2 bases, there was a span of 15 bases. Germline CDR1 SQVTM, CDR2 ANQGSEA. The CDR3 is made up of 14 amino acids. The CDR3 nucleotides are TGCAGCGTTGGCCCCAGACTAAGAACCTACGAGCAGTACTTC. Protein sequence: CSVGPRLRTYEQYF.

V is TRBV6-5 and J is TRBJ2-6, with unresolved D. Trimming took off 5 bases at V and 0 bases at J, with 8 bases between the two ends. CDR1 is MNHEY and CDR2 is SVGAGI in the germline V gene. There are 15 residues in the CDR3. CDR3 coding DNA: TGTGCCAGCAGTCGTCAGGTCTCTGGGGCCAACGTCCTGACTTTC. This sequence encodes CASSRQVSGANVLTF.

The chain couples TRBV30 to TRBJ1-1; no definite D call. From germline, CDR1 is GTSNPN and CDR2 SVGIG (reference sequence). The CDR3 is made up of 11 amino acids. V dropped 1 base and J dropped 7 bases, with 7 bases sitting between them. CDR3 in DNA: TGTGCCTGGAGTGGACTGGTTGAAGCTTTCTTT. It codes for CAWSGLVEAFF. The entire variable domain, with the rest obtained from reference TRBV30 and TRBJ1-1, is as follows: SQTIHQWPATLVQPVGSPLSLECTVEGTSNPNLYWYRQAAGRGLQLLFYSVGIGQISSEVPQNLSASRPQDRQFILSSKKLLLSDSGFYLCAWSGLVEAFFGQGTRLTVV.

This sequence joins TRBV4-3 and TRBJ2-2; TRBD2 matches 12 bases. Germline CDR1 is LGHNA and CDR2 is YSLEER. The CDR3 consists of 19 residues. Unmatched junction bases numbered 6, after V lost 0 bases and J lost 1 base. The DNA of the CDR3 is TGCGCCAGCAGCCAAGATCTCCCTAGCGGGGGGGGGAACACCGGGGAGCTGTTTTTT. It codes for CASSQDLPSGGGNTGELFF.

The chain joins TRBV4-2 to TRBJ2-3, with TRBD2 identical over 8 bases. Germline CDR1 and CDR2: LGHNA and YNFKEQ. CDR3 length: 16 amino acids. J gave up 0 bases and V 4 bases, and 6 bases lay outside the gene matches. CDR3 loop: CASSRGGGSSTDTQYF. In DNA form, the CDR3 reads TGTGCCAGCAGCCGCGGCGGGGGGTCTAGCACAGATACGCAGTATTTT.

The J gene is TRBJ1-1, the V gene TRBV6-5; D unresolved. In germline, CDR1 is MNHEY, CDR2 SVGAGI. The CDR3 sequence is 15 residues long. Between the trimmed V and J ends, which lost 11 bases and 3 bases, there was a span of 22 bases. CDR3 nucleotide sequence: TGTGCCTCGCTGAGGCCCGGGGAACCGGACACTGAAGCTTTCTTT. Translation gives CASLRPGEPDTEAFF.

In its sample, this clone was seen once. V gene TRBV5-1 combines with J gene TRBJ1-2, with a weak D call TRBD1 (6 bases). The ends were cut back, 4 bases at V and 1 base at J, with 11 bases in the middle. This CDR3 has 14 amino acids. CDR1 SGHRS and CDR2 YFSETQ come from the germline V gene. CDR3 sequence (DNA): TGCGCCAGCAGCATATGGGACAATAACTATGGCTACACCTTC. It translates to CASSIWDNNYGYTF.

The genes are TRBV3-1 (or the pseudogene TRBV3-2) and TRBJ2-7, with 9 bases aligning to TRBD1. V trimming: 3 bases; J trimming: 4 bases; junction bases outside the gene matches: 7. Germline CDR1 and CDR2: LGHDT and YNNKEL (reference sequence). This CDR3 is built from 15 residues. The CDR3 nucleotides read TGTGCCAGCAGCCATGGGGACAGGGCTCCGTACGAGCAGTACTTC. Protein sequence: CASSHGDRAPYEQYF.

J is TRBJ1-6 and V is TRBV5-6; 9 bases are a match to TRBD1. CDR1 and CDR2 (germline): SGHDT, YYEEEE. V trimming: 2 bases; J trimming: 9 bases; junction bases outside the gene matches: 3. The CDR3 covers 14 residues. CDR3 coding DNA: TGTGCCAGCAGCTTAGGGACAGGGTTTTCACCCCTCCACTTT. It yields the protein CASSLGTGFSPLHF.

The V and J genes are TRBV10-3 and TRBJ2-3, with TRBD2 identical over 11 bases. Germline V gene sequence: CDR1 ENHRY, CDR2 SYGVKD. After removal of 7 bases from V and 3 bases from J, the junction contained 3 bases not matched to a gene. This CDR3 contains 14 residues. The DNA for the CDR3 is TGTGCCATCACTAGACTAGCGGGGACAGATACGCAGTATTTT. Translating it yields CAITRLAGTDTQYF.

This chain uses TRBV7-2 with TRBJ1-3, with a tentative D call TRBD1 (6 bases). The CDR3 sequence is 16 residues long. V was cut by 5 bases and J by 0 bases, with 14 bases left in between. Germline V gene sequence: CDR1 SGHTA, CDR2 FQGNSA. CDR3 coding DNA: TGTGCCAGCAGCCCCTCAGGGGCCGCCTCTGGAAACACCATATATTTT. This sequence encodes CASSPSGAASGNTIYF.

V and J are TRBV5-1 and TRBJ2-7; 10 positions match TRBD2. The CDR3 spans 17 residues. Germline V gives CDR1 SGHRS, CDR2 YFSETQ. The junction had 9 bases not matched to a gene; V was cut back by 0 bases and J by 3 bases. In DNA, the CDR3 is TGCGCCAGCAGCTTGGAAGGGACCGGGACTAGCGTCTACGAGCAGTACTTC. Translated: CASSLEGTGTSVYEQYF.